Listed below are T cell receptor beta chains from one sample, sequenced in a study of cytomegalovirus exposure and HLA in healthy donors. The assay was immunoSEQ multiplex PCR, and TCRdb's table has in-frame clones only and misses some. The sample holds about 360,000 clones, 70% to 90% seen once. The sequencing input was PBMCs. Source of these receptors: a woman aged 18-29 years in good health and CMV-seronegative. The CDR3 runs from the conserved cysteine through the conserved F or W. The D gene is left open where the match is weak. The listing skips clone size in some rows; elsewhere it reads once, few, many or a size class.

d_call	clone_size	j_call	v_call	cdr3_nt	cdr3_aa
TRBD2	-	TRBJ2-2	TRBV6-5	TGTGCCAGCAGTTACGAGGCGGGAGGGGTCACCGGGGAGCTGTTTTTT	CASSYEAGGVTGELFF
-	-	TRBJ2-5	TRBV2	TGTGCCAGCAGTGTACTGGAGACCCAGTACTTC	CASSVLETQYF
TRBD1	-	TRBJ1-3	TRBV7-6	TGTGCCAGCAGCCCGGACAGGGGTTCTGGAAACACCATATATTTT	CASSPDRGSGNTIYF
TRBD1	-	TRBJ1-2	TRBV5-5	TGTGCCAGCAGCTCGCCCGGGACAGGGTATGGTGGCTACACCTTC	CASSSPGTGYGGYTF
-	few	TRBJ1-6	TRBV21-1	TGTGCCAGCAGGCCGGGAGGCAGGGAGAATTCACCCCTCCACTTT	CASRPGGRENSPLHF
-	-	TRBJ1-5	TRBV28	TGTGCCAGCAGCGCCCGGACAGTATCAAATCAGCCCCAGCATTTT	CASSARTVSNQPQHF
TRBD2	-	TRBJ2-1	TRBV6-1	TGTGCCAGCAGTGGTAAGGGTGAGGGAGGGAATGAGCAGTTCTTC	CASSGKGEGGNEQFF
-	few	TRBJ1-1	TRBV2	TGTGCCAGTGAACAGGGTATCGAAGCTTTCTTT	CASEQGIEAFF
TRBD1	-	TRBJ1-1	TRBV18	TGTGCCAGCTCACCGTCCGCCGGGACAGGGGAAGCTTTCTTT	CASSPSAGTGEAFF
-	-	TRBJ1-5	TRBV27	TGTGCCAGCAGTTTCTCTCAGGGGAATCAGCCCCAGCATTTT	CASSFSQGNQPQHF
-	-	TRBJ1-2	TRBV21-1	TGTGCCAGCAGCTTGCACCGCAGGGGGCCGTATGGCTACACCTTC	CASSLHRRGPYGYTF
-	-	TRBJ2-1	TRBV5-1	TGCGCCAGCAGCCCGAAACCCGCCGGGACTTACTACAATGAGCAGTTCTTC	CASSPKPAGTYYNEQFF
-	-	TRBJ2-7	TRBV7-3	TGTGCCAGCAGCTTAACGAGGCTCTCCGAGCAGTACTTC	CASSLTRLSEQYF
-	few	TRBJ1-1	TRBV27	TGTGCCAGCAGTTTATCGGTCAGGGTGGGGAACACTGAAGCTTTCTTT	CASSLSVRVGNTEAFF
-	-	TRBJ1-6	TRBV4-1	TGCGCCAGCAGCCCCCGGCAGGGTGATTCACCCCTCCACTTT	CASSPRQGDSPLHF
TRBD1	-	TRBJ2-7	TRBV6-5	TGTGCCAGCACATACCTCGACAGGGGGCTTTACGAGCAGTACTTC	CASTYLDRGLYEQYF